This paragraph covers one T cell receptor beta chain sequence. Antigen unknown. Produced via immunoSEQ multiplex PCR; TCRdb's table is partial and in-frame only. The profile covers roughly 170,000 clones, with roughly 88% appearing a single time and less than 0.55% taken by the ten largest. V lost 4 bases and J lost 5; bases outside the gene matches: 11. This CDR3 has 16 amino acids. CDR1 ENHRY and CDR2 SYGVKD come from the germline V gene. This record belongs to a study of T cell responses to AZD1222 COVID-19 vaccine. Notes on the study in general: Repertoire sampling happened only post peak T cell response.

The receptor was derived from an adult in good health. The V call is TRBV10-3, the J call TRBJ1-1; 9 nucleotides line up with TRBD1. The material sequenced was peripheral blood, taken on day 0 of AZD1222 vaccination. In nucleotides, the CDR3 is TGTGCCATCAGTGGCACAGGGGGCGCGAGGGGGACTGAAGCTTTCTTT. Translating gives CAISGTGGARGTEAFF.